The text below deals with one T cell receptor beta chain. What it recognizes is unknown. This entry comes from a study of early T cells in non-severe SARS-CoV-2 infection. Study in general: The sequenced material was bulk RNA from unsorted whole blood, and its chains were unpaired.

Researchers tagged individual cDNA molecules with unique molecular identifiers. Via MiXCR, TCRdb re-called the 5' RACE reads, giving one row per CDR3 protein. The table has about 69,000 distinct CDR3 sequences, 9.5% to 12% seen once. Study results and limitations: Anti-spike CD8 specificities were favored by VDJdb matching, whose results missed private and CD4 specificities.

This receptor was obtained from an adult who was a healthcare worker with PCR-confirmed SARS-CoV-2 infection or an uninfected control (not recorded which). This sample comprised whole blood, obtained at baseline.

CDR3 sequence reads: CASSLETGVVGETQYF. Here the CDR3 DNA reads TGTGCCAGCAGCTTAGAAACCGGGGTAGTAGGAGAGACCCAGTACTTC. The chain has TRBV9 and TRBJ2-5; D may be TRBD2 (5 bases). Germline V CDR1 and CDR2: SGDLS, YYNGEE. CDR3 size: 16 residues. V was trimmed by 4 bases and J by 4 bases, leaving 20 bases between them.